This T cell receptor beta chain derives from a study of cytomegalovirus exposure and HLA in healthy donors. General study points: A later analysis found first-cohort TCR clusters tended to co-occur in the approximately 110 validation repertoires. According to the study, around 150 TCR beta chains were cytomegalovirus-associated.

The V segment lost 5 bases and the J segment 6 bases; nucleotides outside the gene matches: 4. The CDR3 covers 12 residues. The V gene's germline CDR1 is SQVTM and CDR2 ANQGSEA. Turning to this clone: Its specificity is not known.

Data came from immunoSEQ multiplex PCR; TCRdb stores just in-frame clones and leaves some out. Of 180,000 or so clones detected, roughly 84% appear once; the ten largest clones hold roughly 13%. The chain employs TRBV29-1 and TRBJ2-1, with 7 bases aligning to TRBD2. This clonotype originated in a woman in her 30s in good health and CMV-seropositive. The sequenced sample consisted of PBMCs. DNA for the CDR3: TGCAGCGTTAAAAGCGGGACCAATGAGCAGTTCTTC. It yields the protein CSVKSGTNEQFF.